What follows are 17 T cell receptor beta chains derived from one specimen sequenced in a study of OX40 agonist ivuxolimab in advanced cancers. The assay was immunoSEQ multiplex PCR, and TCRdb's table has in-frame clones only and misses some. The table has about 53,000 clones, around 87% seen once. This specimen was CD4+ or CD8+ T cells sorted from blood, taken in a trial of the OX40 agonist ivuxolimab. These receptors originate from an adult with an advanced solid tumor such as melanoma, head and neck, liver or kidney cancer.

V gene TRBV11-2 combines with J gene TRBJ2-1, with no clear D. Trimming removed 1 base at V and 3 bases at J, with 4 bases between. There are 13 residues in the CDR3. Germline CDR1 SGHAT, CDR2 FQNNGV. DNA for the CDR3: TGTGCCAGCAGCTTAGCAGGCTACAATGAGCAGTTCTTC. Its translation is CASSLAGYNEQFF.

The V call is TRBV18, the J call TRBJ2-5, with 10 positions matching TRBD2. The CDR3 runs 16 residues. The germline CDR1 and CDR2 sequences are KGHSH and LQKENI. With V trimmed by 2 bases and J by 4 bases, 7 bases remained unmatched. CDR3: CASSPSSGRVRETQYF. The CDR3 DNA reads TGTGCCAGCTCACCATCGAGCGGGAGGGTGAGAGAGACCCAGTACTTC.

The chain has TRBV5-1 and TRBJ2-5, with D tentatively TRBD2 (5 bases). Germline CDR1 reads SGHRS; CDR2 reads YFSETQ. V was pared by 2 bases and J by 4 bases, with 12 bases between. The CDR3 length is 14 residues. CDR3 loop: CASSFDPGLETQYF. The CDR3 DNA sequence: TGCGCCAGCAGCTTTGATCCCGGACTAGAGACCCAGTACTTC.

The chain recombines TRBV7-3 with TRBJ2-2, with D tentatively TRBD1 or TRBD2 (5 bases each). Germline assignment: CDR1 SGHTA and CDR2 FQGTGA. The germline V and J ends were trimmed by 2 bases and 5 bases, with 12 bases remaining between them. CDR3 length equals 15 residues. The CDR3 loop reads CASSLLVGGTGELFF. The CDR3 nucleotides read TGTGCCAGCAGCTTACTAGTTGGGGGAACCGGGGAGCTGTTTTTT.

V gene TRBV6-5 combines with J gene TRBJ2-3; no definite D call. The CDR3 has 16 amino acids. Between the trimmed V and J ends, which lost 4 bases and 4 bases, there was a span of 18 bases. Germline V gene sequence: CDR1 MNHEY, CDR2 SVGAGI. In DNA, the CDR3 is TGTGCCAGCAGTTCTGCGACCGGTTTGCGATCAGATACGCAGTATTTT. It translates to CASSSATGLRSDTQYF.

The genes are TRBV7-2 and TRBJ2-5, with D perhaps matching TRBD2 (5 bases). The end of the DNA fits TRBJ2-7 better, so the J call may be wrong. The CDR3 consists of 12 residues. Germline loops: CDR1 SGHTA, CDR2 FQGNSA. CDR3 amino acids: CASSFTSYEQYF. CDR3 in DNA: TGTGCCAGCAGTTTTACTAGCTACGAGCAGTACTTC.

The table lists this clone with a few counts. V gene TRBV7-3 combines with J gene TRBJ2-2, with D tentatively TRBD2 (6 bases). CDR3 length equals 15 residues. Germline V gene lookup returns CDR1 SGHTA and CDR2 FQGTGA. Deletions cut 4 bases from V and 0 bases from J, with 9 bases between. The CDR3 region is CASSSWGANTGELFF. The CDR3 nucleotides are TGTGCCAGCAGCTCATGGGGGGCGAACACCGGGGAGCTGTTTTTT.

The rearrangement joins TRBV29-1 to TRBJ1-2; D is perhaps TRBD1 (5 bases). The CDR3 contains 11 residues. V dropped 3 bases and J dropped 8 bases, with 10 bases sitting between them. Germline assignment: CDR1 SQVTM and CDR2 ANQGSEA. CDR3 nucleotide sequence: TGCAGCGTTGAGGAGGGGTACGGCTACACCTTC. Protein sequence: CSVEEGYGYTF.

V is TRBV11-2 and J is TRBJ1-4, with D perhaps TRBD1 (6 bases). The V end lost 7 bases, the J end lost 10 bases, and 22 bases lay between the germline ends. The CDR3 spans 15 residues. The germline CDR1 and CDR2 sequences are SGHAT and FQNNGV. The CDR3 loop is CASTPLGGPGGKLFF. For the CDR3, the DNA is TGTGCCAGCACCCCTCTCGGGGGGCCCGGCGGAAAACTGTTTTTT.

The chain uses TRBV4-3 and TRBJ2-7; maybe TRBD1 (6 bases). The CDR3 runs to 14 residues. V was cut by 1 base and J by 6 bases, with 13 bases left in between. From germline, CDR1 is LGHNA and CDR2 YSLEER. The CDR3 DNA reads as TGCGCCAGCAGCCAAGGGTACAGGGCAGGCGAGCAGTACTTC. The encoded protein is CASSQGYRAGEQYF.

A single count supports this clone. The rearrangement uses TRBV6-1 and TRBJ1-5; maybe TRBD1 (5 bases). Germline values: CDR1 MNHNS, CDR2 SASEGT. V lost 7 bases to trimming and J lost 2 bases, with 15 bases between them. The CDR3 is made up of 15 amino acids. CDR3 sequence reads: CASNMGGLGNQPQHF. In DNA form, the CDR3 reads TGTGCCAGCAACATGGGGGGGTTGGGCAATCAGCCCCAGCATTTT.

The genes are TRBV7-3 and TRBJ2-5; 10 bases fit TRBD1. Unmatched junction bases numbered 4, after V lost 8 bases and J lost 4 bases. CDR1 SGHTA and CDR2 FQGTGA come from the germline V gene. This CDR3 spans 13 amino acids. CDR3 nucleotide sequence: TGTGCCAGCGGGACAGGGGTAGGAGAGACCCAGTACTTC. Translated: CASGTGVGETQYF.

The rearrangement joins TRBV10-3 to TRBJ2-3; D is undetermined. This CDR3 region has 12 residues. In germline, CDR1 is ENHRY, CDR2 SYGVKD. V lost 1 base and J 2 bases, leaving 1 base between the germline ends. DNA for the CDR3: TGTGCCATCAGTGAGTACACAGATACGCAGTATTTT. Amino acids: CAISEYTDTQYF.

This rearrangement joins TRBV20-1 to TRBJ2-3; D is perhaps TRBD1 (5 bases). The CDR3 length is 11 residues. CDR1 and CDR2 from the germline V gene are DFQATT and SNEGSKA (reference sequence). V dropped 3 bases and J dropped 6 bases, with 7 bases sitting between them. The CDR3: CSASGADTQYF. The CDR3 coding sequence is TGCAGTGCTAGTGGGGCCGATACGCAGTATTTT.

The V call is TRBV30, the J call TRBJ1-3; D remains ambiguous. V was clipped by 7 bases and J by 0 bases, with 10 bases between them. Germline values: CDR1 GTSNPN, CDR2 SVGIG (reference sequence). This CDR3 has 13 residues. DNA of the CDR3: TGTGCCTCGTCCCGGGACTCTGGAAACACCATATATTTT. It is translated as CASSRDSGNTIYF.

This chain connects TRBV27 to TRBJ1-2, with unresolved D. V lost 0 bases and J lost 2, with 10 bases in between. The germline V gene has CDR1 MNHEY and CDR2 SMNVEV (reference sequence). The CDR3 consists of 15 residues. CDR3 in DNA: TGTGCCAGCAGTTTATCCCCAACGATAAACTATGGCTACACCTTC. It specifies CASSLSPTINYGYTF.

The V and J genes are TRBV15 and TRBJ2-3; D unclear. Germline V gene lookup returns CDR1 LNHNV and CDR2 YYDKDF (reference sequence). This CDR3 has 16 amino acids. V was pared by 0 bases and J by 0 bases, with 10 bases between. The CDR3: CATSRDGRTSTDTQYF. The CDR3 DNA reads TGTGCCACCAGCAGAGATGGCCGAACTAGCACAGATACGCAGTATTTT.